The 2 T cell receptor beta chains below all came from one sample that was sequenced in a study of cytomegalovirus exposure and HLA in healthy donors. The primer mix had 60 Vbeta and 13 Jbeta primers. The method was immunoSEQ multiplex PCR; TCRdb's version includes in-frame clones alone and lacks a portion of them. The top ten hold around 2% of the sample, which has approximately 88,000 clones, about 84% seen once. Sequencing used PBMCs. The receptors come from a young man in good health and CMV-seronegative.

J is TRBJ2-1 and V is TRBV7-9; D gene unclear. Germline loops: CDR1 SEHNR, CDR2 FQNEAQ (reference sequence). V lost 2 bases and J lost 4, with 18 bases in between. The CDR3 totals 17 residues. The CDR3 region has the DNA TGTGCCAGCAGCTTACTTGGAGTCGGAGACCCTTACAATGAGCAGTTCTTC. It is translated as CASSLLGVGDPYNEQFF. The full variable domain, completed using reference TRBV7-9 and TRBJ2-1, is DTGVSQNPRHKITKRGQNVTFRCDPISEHNRLYWYRQTLGQGPEFLTYFQNEAQLEKSRLLSDRFSAERPKGSFSTLEIQRTEQGDSAMYLCASSLLGVGDPYNEQFFGPGTRLTVL.

This chain uses TRBV29-1 with TRBJ1-1; a weak D match, TRBD1 (6 bases). V was trimmed by 1 base and J by 1 base, leaving 7 bases between them. The CDR3 sequence is 13 residues long. Germline V gene lookup returns CDR1 SQVTM and CDR2 ANQGSEA. The CDR3 region is CSVEVDRNTEAFF. CDR3 nucleotide sequence: TGCAGCGTTGAAGTGGACAGGAACACTGAAGCTTTCTTT.